The 24 T cell receptor beta chains below come from one sample, sequenced in a study of cytomegalovirus exposure and HLA in healthy donors. 13 Jbeta primers and 60 Vbeta primers were used for the PCR. Profiled with immunoSEQ multiplex PCR; TCRdb holds only in-frame clones, not every one. Found here are over 25,000 clones, roughly 70% of them singletons; the top ten hold under 4.5%. The sequenced sample was PBMCs. These receptors came from a woman aged 45-60 years in good health and CMV-seronegative.

This chain joins TRBV7-3 and TRBJ2-1, with D possibly being TRBD2 (5 bases). The CDR3 loop spans 14 amino acids. V gave up 5 bases and J gave up 4 bases, with 12 bases separating them. CDR1 and CDR2 from the germline V gene are SGHTA and FQGTGA. CDR3 sequence: CASSHMGSYNEQFF. The CDR3 DNA reads TGTGCCAGCAGCCACATGGGGAGTTACAATGAGCAGTTCTTC.

V is TRBV5-6 and J is TRBJ2-4, with D hard to call. This CDR3 region has 14 residues. The germline gives CDR1 SGHDT, CDR2 YYEEEE. V lost 4 bases and J 1 base, leaving 9 bases between the germline ends. CDR3 loop: CASSAKMAKNIQYF. The DNA for the CDR3 is TGTGCCAGCAGCGCGAAGATGGCCAAAAACATTCAGTACTTC.

This clone was observed once. This chain links TRBV18 with TRBJ2-3; D remains unclear. CDR1 and CDR2 from the germline V gene are KGHSH and LQKENI. This CDR3 comprises 12 residues. Trimming pared 3 bases from V and 5 bases from J, leaving 6 bases between. In DNA, the CDR3 is TGTGCCAGCTCACCGAGAGAAGATACGCAGTATTTT. The encoded protein is CASSPREDTQYF.

The chain joins TRBV7-6 to TRBJ2-2, with D possibly TRBD2 on 6 matching bases. Trimming pared 5 bases from V and 6 bases from J, leaving 16 bases between. Germline values: CDR1 SGHVS, CDR2 FNYEAQ. The CDR3 runs to 15 residues. The CDR3 protein is CASSIPAGGSGELFF. The CDR3 DNA reads as TGTGCCAGCAGCATCCCAGCGGGTGGGTCCGGGGAGCTGTTTTTT.

The rearrangement joins TRBV11-2 to TRBJ1-1; a weak D match, TRBD1 (6 bases). V shed 4 bases and J shed 0 bases, with 12 bases lying between them. The CDR3 is 15 residues long. Looked up from germline, CDR1 is SGHAT and CDR2 is FQNNGV. CDR3 protein: CASSYGQTMNTEAFF. The CDR3 DNA reads TGTGCCAGCAGCTACGGACAGACGATGAACACTGAAGCTTTCTTT. Variable domain in full (rest from reference TRBV11-2 and TRBJ1-1): EAGVAQSPRYKIIEKRQSVAFWCNPISGHATLYWYQQILGQGPKLLIQFQNNGVVDDSQLPKDRFSAERLKGVDSTLKIQPAKLEDSAVYLCASSYGQTMNTEAFFGQGTRLTVV.

The chain is built from TRBV6-1 and TRBJ1-2; 10 bases match TRBD1. The trim removed 1 base at V and 8 bases at J, leaving 7 bases unmatched. CDR1 is MNHNS, CDR2 SASEGT, per germline. This CDR3 comprises 15 residues. The CDR3 reads CASSEVRTGGGGYTF. CDR3 DNA: TGTGCCAGCAGTGAAGTCAGGACAGGGGGAGGCGGCTACACCTTC.

This clone was seen only once. This rearrangement joins TRBV10-2 to TRBJ2-5, with TRBD1 matching 9 bases. This CDR3 is 16 amino acids long. V shed 6 bases, J shed 5 bases, and the junction held 13 bases outside the gene matches. From germline, CDR1 is WSHSY and CDR2 SAAADI. CDR3 DNA sequence: TGCGCCAGCAGCGAAGGTGGACAGGGGTTCGGGGAGACCCAGTACTTC. Translated, it gives CASSEGGQGFGETQYF.

The V call is TRBV19, the J call TRBJ2-3; the D gene is possibly TRBD1 (5 bases). V lost 3 bases and J 4 bases, leaving 11 bases between the germline ends. Germline loops: CDR1 LNHDA, CDR2 SQIVND (reference sequence). This CDR3 spans 14 amino acids. The CDR3 DNA reads as TGTGCCAGTAGTATGGATAAGGGGTCAGATACGCAGTATTTT. It translates to CASSMDKGSDTQYF.

The chain links TRBV29-1 to TRBJ2-1; tentatively, D is TRBD2 (5 bases). The CDR3 is 13 amino acids. CDR1 SQVTM and CDR2 ANQGSEA come from the germline V gene. Trimming left V 7 bases short and J 1 base short, with 11 bases between. The CDR3 DNA sequence: TGCAGCGCCTTAGACTATTCCTACAATGAGCAGTTCTTC. It is translated as CSALDYSYNEQFF.

The V and J genes are TRBV4-1 and TRBJ2-2; 7 nucleotides match TRBD2. V lost 0 bases, J lost 6 bases, and 16 bases stayed unmatched. The CDR3 sequence is 19 residues long. Germline CDR1 is MGHRA and CDR2 is YSYEKL. The CDR3 nucleotides are TGCGCCAGCAGCCAAGATTTGTTCGGCCTAGCGGCATCCTCCGGGGAGCTGTTTTTT. Residues: CASSQDLFGLAASSGELFF.

This clone has a single count. The V and J genes are TRBV29-1 and TRBJ2-2, with 7 positions matching TRBD1. CDR1 and CDR2 from the germline V gene are SQVTM and ANQGSEA. This CDR3 has 15 amino acids. J gave up 9 bases and V 5 bases, and 15 bases lay outside the gene matches. The CDR3 coding sequence is TGCAGCGTTCGGACAGGAGAGGGGACAGCTAGGGAGCTGTTTTTT. Amino acid sequence: CSVRTGEGTARELFF.

The chain links TRBV10-1 to TRBJ1-1, with D perhaps TRBD1 (6 bases). The CDR3 sequence is 14 residues long. Germline assignment: CDR1 WNHNN and CDR2 SYGVQD (reference sequence). V shed 7 bases and J shed 2 bases, with 14 bases lying between them. CDR3 coding DNA: TGCGCCAGCACCGCGGACAGATTTAACACTGAAGCTTTCTTT. Protein: CASTADRFNTEAFF.

J is TRBJ2-2 and V is TRBV6-5; possibly TRBD1 for D (5 bases). Germline V gene lookup returns CDR1 MNHEY and CDR2 SVGAGI. V lost 0 bases, J lost 5 bases, and 10 bases lay in between. This CDR3 comprises 15 residues. CDR3 bases: TGTGCCAGCAGTTACTCGCAGGGTGATACCGGGGAGCTGTTTTTT. Its translation: CASSYSQGDTGELFF.

This chain joins TRBV7-6 and TRBJ1-1; a weak D match, TRBD1 (6 bases). The CDR3 is made up of 14 amino acids. Between the trimmed V and J ends, which lost 5 bases and 7 bases, there was a span of 17 bases. Looked up from germline, CDR1 is SGHVS and CDR2 is FNYEAQ. In DNA, the CDR3 is TGTGCCAGCAGCCAGGGACACCCGTCTCATGAAGCTTTCTTT. Its protein product is CASSQGHPSHEAFF.

V usage is TRBV16 and J usage is TRBJ1-1; D unclear. V dropped 0 bases and J dropped 5 bases, with 13 bases sitting between them. CDR3 size: 15 residues. Per the germline V gene, CDR1 is KGHSY and CDR2 is FQNENV. The CDR3 loop reads CASSQSSPGTTEAFF. The DNA for the CDR3 is TGTGCCAGCAGCCAATCGTCTCCGGGAACAACTGAAGCTTTCTTT.

This rearrangement joins TRBV13 to TRBJ2-7; 7 bases map to TRBD1. V shed 8 bases, J shed 1 base, and the junction held 5 bases outside the gene matches. Per the germline V gene, CDR1 is PRHDT and CDR2 is FYEKMQ (reference sequence). The CDR3 consists of 13 residues. Here the CDR3 DNA reads TGTGCCAGCTCGGGCAGGGGGTCCTACGAGCAGTACTTC. Translating it yields CASSGRGSYEQYF. The entire variable domain, with the rest obtained from reference TRBV13 and TRBJ2-7, is as follows: AAGVIQSPRHLIKEKRETATLKCYPIPRHDTVYWYQQGPGQDPQFLISFYEKMQSDKGSIPDRFSAQQFSDYHSELNMSSLELGDSALYFCASSGRGSYEQYFGPGTRLTVT.

The gene calls are TRBV7-9 and TRBJ1-1; D possibly corresponds to TRBD1 (5 bases). The CDR3 loop spans 13 amino acids. V was cut by 3 bases and J by 2 bases, with 7 bases left in between. Germline CDR1 is SEHNR and CDR2 is FQNEAQ (reference sequence). The CDR3 here is CASSFTGNTEAFF. The CDR3 coding sequence is TGTGCCAGCAGCTTCACAGGAAACACTGAAGCTTTCTTT.

The chain combines TRBV6-6 with TRBJ1-6, with a weak D call TRBD1 (5 bases). Between the trimmed V and J ends, which lost 6 bases and 13 bases, there was a span of 16 bases. The CDR3 totals 13 residues. Germline V gene sequence: CDR1 MNHNY, CDR2 SVGAGI (reference sequence). CDR3 sequence: CASRSGTGLPLHF. CDR3 nucleotide sequence: TGTGCCAGCAGGAGCGGGACGGGACTCCCCCTCCACTTT.

This clone was observed a handful of times. The chain uses TRBV10-1 and TRBJ2-1; possible D gene TRBD2, 5 bases. The CDR3 is made up of 15 amino acids. Germline values: CDR1 WNHNN, CDR2 SYGVQD (reference sequence). V was pared by 0 bases and J by 8 bases, with 14 bases between. The CDR3 DNA follows: TGCGCCAGCAGTGAGTCGATATTGGGAGTGTATGAGCAGTTCTTC. This codes for CASSESILGVYEQFF.

The chain joins TRBV11-2 to TRBJ2-3, with D maybe TRBD1 (6 bases). Per germline, CDR1 SGHAT and CDR2 FQNNGV. The CDR3 extends over 15 amino acids. V lost 5 bases and J lost 2, with 14 bases in between. The CDR3 sequence: CASSARDTDTDTQYF. CDR3 bases: TGTGCCAGCAGCGCCCGGGACACCGACACAGATACGCAGTATTTT.

In its sample, this clone was seen a few times. The J gene is TRBJ2-7, the V gene TRBV6-5, with a weak D call TRBD2 (5 bases). The CDR3 spans 15 residues. V lost 6 bases and J 0 bases, leaving 15 bases between the germline ends. Germline V gene data show CDR1 as MNHEY and CDR2 as SVGAGI. DNA of the CDR3: TGTGCCAGCAGACCCAAACGGGAAAGCTCCTACGAGCAGTACTTC. It encodes CASRPKRESSYEQYF.

In its sample, this clone was seen a few times. CDR3: CASTYGVRTEAFF. The CDR3, as DNA: TGTGCCAGCACCTACGGGGTTCGAACTGAAGCTTTCTTT. The rearrangement uses TRBV6-5 and TRBJ1-1; D gene unclear. Germline V gene data show CDR1 as MNHEY and CDR2 as SVGAGI. The V gene lost 7 bases and the J gene lost 5 bases, with 14 bases spanning the gap. The CDR3 loop spans 13 amino acids.

The genes are TRBV2 and TRBJ1-5; D perhaps matches TRBD1 (5 bases). The germline CDR1 and CDR2 sequences are SNHLY and FYNNEI. The CDR3 length is 14 residues. Deletions cut 4 bases from V and 7 bases from J, with 14 bases between. Written as DNA, the CDR3 is TGTGCCAGCAGTGCCCAGGGAGGAGGGCAGCCCCAGCATTTT. This sequence encodes CASSAQGGGQPQHF.

In regard to this clone: The junction and the germline gene differ at one end; a read error may be behind it. The chain uses TRBV6-4 and TRBJ1-1; TRBD1 is a possible D gene (5 bases). Germline V gene data show CDR1 as MRHNA and CDR2 as SNTAGT. The CDR3 covers 14 residues. CDR3 in amino acids: CASSLTDGSTQAFF. The CDR3 DNA follows: TGTGCCAGCAGTTTGACAGACGGCAGCACTCAAGCTTTCTTT.